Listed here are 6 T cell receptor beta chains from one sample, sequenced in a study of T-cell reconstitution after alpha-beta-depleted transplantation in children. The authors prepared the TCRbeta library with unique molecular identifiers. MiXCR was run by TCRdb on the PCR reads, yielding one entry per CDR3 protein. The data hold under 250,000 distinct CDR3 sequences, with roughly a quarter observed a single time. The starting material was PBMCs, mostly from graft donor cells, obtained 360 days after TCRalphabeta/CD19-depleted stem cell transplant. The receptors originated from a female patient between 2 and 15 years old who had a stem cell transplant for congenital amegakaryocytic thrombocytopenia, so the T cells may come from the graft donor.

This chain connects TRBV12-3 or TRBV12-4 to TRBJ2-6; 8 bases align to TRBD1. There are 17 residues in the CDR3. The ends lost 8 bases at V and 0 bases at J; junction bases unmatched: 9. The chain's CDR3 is CASRNTGGISGANVLTF. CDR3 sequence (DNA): TGTGCCAGCCGAAACACAGGGGGGATCTCTGGGGCCAACGTCCTGACTTTC.

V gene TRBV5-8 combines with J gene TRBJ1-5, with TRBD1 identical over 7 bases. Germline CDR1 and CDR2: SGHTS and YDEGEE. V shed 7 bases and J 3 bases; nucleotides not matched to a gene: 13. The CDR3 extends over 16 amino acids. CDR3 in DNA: TGTGCCAGCGGAACCTCACGCGGGACAGACAATCAGCCCCAGCATTTT. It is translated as CASGTSRGTDNQPQHF.

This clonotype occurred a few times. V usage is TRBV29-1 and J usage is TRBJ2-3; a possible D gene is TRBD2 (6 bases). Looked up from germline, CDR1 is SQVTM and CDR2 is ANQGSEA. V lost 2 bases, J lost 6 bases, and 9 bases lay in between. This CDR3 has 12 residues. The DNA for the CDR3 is TGCAGCGTTGAACCTAGCGAGGATACGCAGTATTTT. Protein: CSVEPSEDTQYF.

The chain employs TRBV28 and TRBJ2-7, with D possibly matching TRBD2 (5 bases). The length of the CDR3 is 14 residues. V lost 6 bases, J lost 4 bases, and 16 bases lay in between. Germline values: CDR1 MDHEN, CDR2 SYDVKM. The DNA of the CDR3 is TGTGCCAGCAGAGCCGGACTCTCCCCTTACGAGCAGTACTTC. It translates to CASRAGLSPYEQYF.

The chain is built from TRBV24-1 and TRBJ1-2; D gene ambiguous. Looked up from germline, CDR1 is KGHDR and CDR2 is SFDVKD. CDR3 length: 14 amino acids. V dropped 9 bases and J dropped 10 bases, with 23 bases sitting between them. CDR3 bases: TGTGCCACCCAGTCTCCCCGGAATTTCGAAGACTACACCTTC. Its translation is CATQSPRNFEDYTF.

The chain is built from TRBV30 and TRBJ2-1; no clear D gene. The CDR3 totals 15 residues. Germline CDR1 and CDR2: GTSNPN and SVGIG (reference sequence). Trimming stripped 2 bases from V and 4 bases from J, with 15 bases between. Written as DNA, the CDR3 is TGTGCCTGGAGTCTCCCGGTATTCCCGTACAATGAGCAGTTCTTC. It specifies CAWSLPVFPYNEQFF.